The 9 T cell receptor beta chains presented below share a single source sample, sequenced in a study of blood T cell repertoires in COVID-19. Sequencing was performed with immunoSEQ multiplex PCR; in TCRdb, only in-frame clones are kept and a portion is missing. The table records approximately 150,000 clones, around nine tenths of them present only once. Sequencing was performed on peripheral blood. The receptors stem from a woman in her forties or fifties with active or convalescent COVID-19.

This rearrangement joins TRBV2 to TRBJ1-6; TRBD1 aligns across 7 bases. V lost 9 bases, J lost 0 bases, and 5 bases stayed unmatched. This CDR3 is 15 amino acids long. Germline V gene lookup returns CDR1 SNHLY and CDR2 FYNNEI. The CDR3 loop reads CARGQSSSYNSPLHF. For the CDR3, the DNA is TGTGCCAGGGGACAGTCTAGCTCCTATAATTCACCCCTCCACTTT.

The J gene is TRBJ1-5, the V gene TRBV19; D unclear. Trimming left V 11 bases short and J 3 bases short, with 11 bases between. The CDR3 is made up of 12 amino acids. The germline V gene has CDR1 LNHDA and CDR2 SQIVND (reference sequence). The CDR3 region has the DNA TGTGCCGCCGGGGAACCCAATCAGCCCCAGCATTTT. Translation: CAAGEPNQPQHF. The variable domain in full, with the rest retrieved from reference TRBV19 and TRBJ1-5, is DGGITQSPKYLFRKEGQNVTLSCEQNLNHDAMYWYRQDPGQGLRLIYYSQIVNDFQKGDIAEGYSVSREKKESFPLTVTSAQKNPTAFYLCAAGEPNQPQHFGDGTRLSIL.

The chain uses TRBV5-1 and TRBJ1-6, with TRBD1 matching 7 bases. CDR1 and CDR2 (germline): SGHRS, YFSETQ. The trim removed 0 bases at V and 13 bases at J, leaving 10 bases unmatched. The CDR3 extends over 15 amino acids. As DNA, the CDR3 is TGCGCCAGCAGCTTGGAGGGACAGTCCATTCGGCCCCTCCACTTT. As protein: CASSLEGQSIRPLHF.

This chain uses TRBV11-2 with TRBJ2-3; D is ambiguous. This CDR3 spans 15 amino acids. Per germline, CDR1 SGHAT and CDR2 FQNNGV. The V and J ends lost 3 bases and 2 bases respectively, with 12 bases between them. In DNA, the CDR3 is TGTGCCAGCAGCTTCCTCCCTGGCCTCACAGATACGCAGTATTTT. It encodes CASSFLPGLTDTQYF.

The rearrangement uses TRBV3-1 (or the pseudogene TRBV3-2) and TRBJ1-2; 7 positions agree with TRBD1. The CDR3 runs 15 residues. V shed 5 bases and J 2 bases; nucleotides not matched to a gene: 8. Per the germline V gene, CDR1 is LGHDT and CDR2 is YNNKEL (reference sequence). The CDR3 sequence is CASSKYTGANYGYTF. In nucleotides, the CDR3 is TGTGCCAGCAGCAAATATACAGGGGCGAACTATGGCTACACCTTC.

The chain recombines TRBV7-3 with TRBJ2-1, with TRBD2 matching 7 bases. The CDR3 sequence is 16 residues long. Germline-derived CDR1 and CDR2 are SGHTA and FQGTGA. After removal of 5 bases from V and 0 bases from J, the junction contained 7 bases not matched to a gene. Here the CDR3 DNA reads TGTGCCAGCAGCGCCCAGCGGGGCCTCTCCTACAATGAGCAGTTCTTC. Protein sequence: CASSAQRGLSYNEQFF. Combining the CDR3 with reference TRBV7-3 and TRBJ2-1 gives the whole variable domain GAGVSQTPSNKVTEKGKYVELRCDPISGHTALYWYRQSLGQGPEFLIYFQGTGAADDSGLPNDRFFAVRPEGSVSTLKIQRTERGDSAVYLCASSAQRGLSYNEQFFGPGTRLTVL.

The rearrangement joins TRBV4-2 to TRBJ2-7; a weak D match, TRBD2 (6 bases). There are 18 residues in the CDR3. V lost 1 base and J 3 bases, leaving 22 bases between the germline ends. Germline V CDR1 and CDR2: LGHNA, YNFKEQ. In nucleotides, the CDR3 is TGTGCCAGCAGCCAAGTTCTGAATGAGGGAGGCCATTTCTACGAGCAGTACTTC. It is translated as CASSQVLNEGGHFYEQYF.

The chain is built from TRBV11-2 and TRBJ1-1, with D possibly matching TRBD1 (6 bases). CDR1 is SGHAT, CDR2 FQNNGV, per germline. V lost 0 bases and J 6 bases, leaving 11 bases between the germline ends. The CDR3 covers 14 residues. The CDR3 loop reads CASSLEHRASEAFF. CDR3 DNA sequence: TGTGCCAGCAGCTTAGAACACAGGGCGTCTGAAGCTTTCTTT.

The rearrangement uses TRBV11-2 and TRBJ2-2; possibly TRBD2 for D (6 bases). The CDR3 extends over 15 amino acids. Deletions cut 5 bases from V and 6 bases from J, with 16 bases between. Germline V gene data show CDR1 as SGHAT and CDR2 as FQNNGV. Here the CDR3 DNA reads TGTGCCAGCAGCCTTAGGAGGGTGTCCTCCGGGGAGCTGTTTTTT. Translating gives CASSLRRVSSGELFF.